This T cell receptor (beta chain) was identified in a study of T cells after yellow fever vaccination. The TCR cDNA carried a universal primer site and UMIs from 5'RACE template switching. TCRdb analysed the 5' RACE reads with MiXCR anew, one entry per CDR3 protein. The profile covers a few hundred thousand distinct CDR3 sequences, with 4% appearing a single time and 20% to 25% taken by the ten largest. This clonotype was seen a few times. What it binds is not known. CDR1 SEHNR and CDR2 FQNEAQ come from the germline V gene (reference sequence). Trimming took 4 bases from V and 4 from J; bases not matched to a gene: 14. The CDR3 length is 17 residues. Overall study results and limits: In post-booster samples, most primary-vaccination clones reappeared (about 96% CD4, 88% CD8). Peaking on day 5 versus 15, the secondary response was faster but weaker.

The material sequenced was PBMCs, taken 5 days after the yellow fever booster vaccination. This receptor was taken from a man between 18 and 29 years old who received the YFV17D yellow fever vaccine. The rearrangement uses TRBV7-9 and TRBJ1-2; TRBD1 aligns across 8 bases. CDR3 protein: CASSSTTWTGNRYGYTF. CDR3 nucleotides: TGTGCCAGCAGCTCAACAACCTGGACAGGGAATCGCTATGGCTACACCTTC.